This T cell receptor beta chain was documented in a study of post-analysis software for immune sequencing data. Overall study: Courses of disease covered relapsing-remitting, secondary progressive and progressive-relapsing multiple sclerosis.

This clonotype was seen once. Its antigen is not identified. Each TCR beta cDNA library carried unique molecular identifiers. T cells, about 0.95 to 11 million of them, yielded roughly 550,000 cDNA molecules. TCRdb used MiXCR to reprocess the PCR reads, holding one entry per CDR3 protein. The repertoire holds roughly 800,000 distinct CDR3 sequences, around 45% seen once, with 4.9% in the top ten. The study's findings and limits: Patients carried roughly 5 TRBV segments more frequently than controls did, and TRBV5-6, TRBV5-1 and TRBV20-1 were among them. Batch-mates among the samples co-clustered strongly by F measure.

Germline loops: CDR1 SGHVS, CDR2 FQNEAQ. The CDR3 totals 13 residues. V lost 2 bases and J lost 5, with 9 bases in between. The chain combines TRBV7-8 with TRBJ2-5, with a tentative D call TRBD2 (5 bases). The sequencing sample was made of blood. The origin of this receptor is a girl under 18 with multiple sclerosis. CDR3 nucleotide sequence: TGTGCCAGCAGCTTAACGGGGAGTGAGACCCAGTACTTC. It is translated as CASSLTGSETQYF.